This T cell receptor beta chain originates from a study of cytomegalovirus exposure and HLA in healthy donors. Germline assignment: CDR1 MNHNY and CDR2 SVGAGI (reference sequence). Trimming left V 0 bases short and J 2 bases short, with 4 bases between. This CDR3 contains 13 residues. With respect to this clone: As yet, its antigen is unknown.

60 Vbeta and 13 Jbeta primers were used in PCR. Measured with immunoSEQ multiplex PCR; TCRdb has only the in-frame clones, and not every one. The profile shows about 150,000 clones, more than 55% of them singletons. Study-wide results and caveats: Apparent HLA restriction characterized most CMV-associated TCR beta chains in a later analysis. Productive rates of about 87% or about 30% were seen for most TCR beta V segments in an earlier analysis. Researchers reportedly found TCR beta sequences accurately predicted most subjects' HLA-A and HLA-B alleles. In vitro confirmation showed a few CMV-associated chains to be CMV antigen specific.

The clonotype was recovered from a woman aged 60-70 years in good health and CMV-seronegative. Sequencing was performed on PBMCs. The chain carries TRBV6-6 and TRBJ1-2; no clear D. The DNA of the CDR3 is TGTGCCAGCAGTTACTCTATGAACTATGGCTACACCTTC. Amino acid sequence: CASSYSMNYGYTF.